This TCR beta chain was captured in a study of cytomegalovirus exposure and HLA in healthy donors. This table comes from immunoSEQ multiplex PCR, and its TCRdb copy is limited to in-frame clones, with some not included. The sample lists hundreds of thousands of clones, around 78% seen once, with roughly 5.5% in the top ten. The CDR3 consists of 14 residues. Trimming took 11 bases from V and 5 from J; bases not matched to a gene: 13. Germline lookup yields CDR1 SNHLY and CDR2 FYNNEI. J is TRBJ2-7 and V is TRBV2, with TRBD1 identical over 9 bases. The material sequenced was PBMCs. This TCR derives from a woman between 18 and 29 years old in good health and CMV-seronegative. The CDR3 DNA reads TGTGCCGGACATTCCGGGACAGGGCCCCACGAGCAGTACTTC. Protein: CAGHSGTGPHEQYF. Combining the CDR3 with reference TRBV2 and TRBJ2-7 gives the whole variable domain EPEVTQTPSHQVTQMGQEVILRCVPISNHLYFYWYRQILGQKVEFLVSFYNNEISEKSEIFDDQFSVERPDGSNFTLKIRSTKLEDSAMYFCAGHSGTGPHEQYFGPGTRLTVT.